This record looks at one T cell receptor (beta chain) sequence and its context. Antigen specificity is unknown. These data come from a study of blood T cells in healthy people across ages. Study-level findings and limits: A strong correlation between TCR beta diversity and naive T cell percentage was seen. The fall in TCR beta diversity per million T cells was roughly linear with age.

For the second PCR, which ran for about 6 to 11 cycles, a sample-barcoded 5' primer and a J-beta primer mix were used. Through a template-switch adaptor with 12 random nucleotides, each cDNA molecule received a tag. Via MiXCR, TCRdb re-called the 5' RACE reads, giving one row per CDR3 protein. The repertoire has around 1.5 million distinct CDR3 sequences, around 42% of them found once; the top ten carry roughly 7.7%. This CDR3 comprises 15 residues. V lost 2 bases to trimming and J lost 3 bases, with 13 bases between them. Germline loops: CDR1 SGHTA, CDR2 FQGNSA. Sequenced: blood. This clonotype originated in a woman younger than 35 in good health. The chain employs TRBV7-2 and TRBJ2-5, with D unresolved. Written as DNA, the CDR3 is TGTGCCAGCAGCTTAATGTTGTACGGTGAAGAGACCCAGTACTTC. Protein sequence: CASSLMLYGEETQYF.